Sequencing of this TCR beta chain was carried out in a study of shared clonotypes between healthy human individuals. Regarding the study as a whole: What rarefaction showed was incomplete sorted-subset sequencing despite large depth.

Donors were Caucasian adults residing in Nashville, Tennessee, USA. About this clone: Its antigen remains unknown.

Looked up from germline, CDR1 is LNHNV and CDR2 is YYDKDF (reference sequence). CDR3 size: 15 residues. V dropped 0 bases and J dropped 1 base, with 9 bases sitting between them. Assay: immunoSEQ multiplex PCR; the TCRdb copy retains only in-frame clones and omits some. Among a few million clones, 85% to 95% were seen once, and the ten largest hold roughly 0.15%. The clonotype comes from a young man in good health. The rearrangement links TRBV15 to TRBJ2-5; tentative D call: TRBD2 (5 bases). What was sequenced was naive CD4+ T cells sorted from blood. The subset was: CD45RA+ positively selected. The CDR3 DNA is TGTGCCACCAGCAGAGATCACGGAGGCCAAGAGACCCAGTACTTC. Protein: CATSRDHGGQETQYF.